This T cell receptor (beta chain) was recorded in a study of blood T cell repertoires in COVID-19. Participant ages covered about 18 to 95 years across 20 to 25 US areas. Original methodology: Amplification with reference gene primers provided the estimates of nucleated cell counts. The protocol was immunoSEQ multiplex PCR, while the TCRdb copy is restricted to in-frame clones and leaves out a portion. The V and J calls and clone size are taken from that table; D and trimming were inferred from the DNA. The sample includes approximately 300,000 clones, 92% of them seen just once. This clone was recorded once. V lost 1 base and J lost 3; bases outside the gene matches: 1. The CDR3 spans 16 residues. Germline V gene lookup returns CDR1 MGHRA and CDR2 YSYEKL.

Material: PBMCs or T cells enriched from blood (not recorded which). This TCR was recovered from a young woman who had recovered from COVID-19. The chain couples TRBV4-1 to TRBJ2-3, with TRBD2 matching 13 bases. The CDR3 protein is CASSQGGLAGTDTQYF. The CDR3 coding sequence is TGCGCCAGCAGCCAAGGGGGACTAGCGGGAACAGATACGCAGTATTTT.